This T cell receptor beta chain is from a study of CD8 T cells in Susac syndrome. CD8+ and CD4+ T cells from blood underwent TCR beta sequencing. Isolation of CD8+ and CD4+ T cells was performed negatively, whereas enrichment of TEMRA cells was done by FACS. Roughly 0.45 to 1 ug RNA was reverse transcribed with random hexamers. Amplification of TCR beta CDR3 was carried out by immunoSEQ multiplex PCR, which covered 54 Vbeta and 13 Jbeta segments. TCRdb re-derived calls from the immunoSEQ multiplex PCR reads in MiXCR, one entry per CDR3 protein. Seen here are fewer than 200,000 distinct CDR3 sequences, under 95% observed once, and the top ten hold 0.1%. General study points: Only a relatively small number of individuals were included in the TCR sequencing and HLA analysis.

Points on this clonotype: The antigen remains undetermined.

V shed 5 bases and J 9 bases; nucleotides not matched to a gene: 11. This CDR3 is 16 amino acids long. Germline V gene data show CDR1 as SNHLY and CDR2 as FYNNEI. This chain joins TRBV2 and TRBJ1-6; 9 nucleotides line up with TRBD1. Sequencing input: CD4+ T cells from PBMCs. The sequence derives from a human donor in good health. CDR3: CASSPDRGAQSSPLHF. For the CDR3, the DNA is TGTGCCAGCAGTCCAGACAGGGGGGCGCAGAGTTCACCCCTCCACTTT.